The sequence of this T cell receptor (beta chain) was determined in a study of cytomegalovirus exposure and HLA in healthy donors. Study-level findings and limits: Most TCR beta V segments were productive about 87% or about 30% of the time in an earlier analysis. Versus the roughly 670-donor mean, an Asian-associated ancestry cluster reportedly showed fewer N-insertions in a later analysis.

PCR used 60 Vbeta primers and 13 Jbeta primers. Data came from immunoSEQ multiplex PCR; TCRdb stores just in-frame clones and leaves some out. Of around 100,000 clones in the sample, approximately 76% were seen once. Worth noting for this clone: What it recognizes is unknown.

With 2 bases removed from V and 8 bases from J, the gap between germline ends came to 13 bases. The length of the CDR3 is 13 residues. Germline V CDR1 and CDR2: SGDLS, YYNGEE. Sequenced input: PBMCs. The gene calls are TRBV9 and TRBJ1-2; D call uncertain. The source is a woman aged 18-35 years in good health and CMV-seropositive. CDR3 amino acids: CASSVPSGLGYTF. The CDR3 DNA reads as TGTGCCAGCAGCGTCCCCAGTGGGCTCGGCTACACCTTC.